The clone carrying this T cell receptor beta chain was detected ten times or more. Antigen unknown. UMIs and a universal primer site were added when TCR cDNA was made by 5'RACE template switching. TCRdb processed the 5' RACE reads anew with MiXCR; each CDR3 protein has one entry. This sample yields about 240,000 distinct CDR3 sequences, of which 3.6% are seen a single time; about a fifth belongs to the top ten. The source of the sample is a study of T cells after yellow fever vaccination. Notes on the study in general: Peaking faster, on day 5 versus 15, the secondary response was nonetheless weaker. Researchers noted that a small share of clonotypes showed up in both CD4 and CD8 compartments.

The CDR3 contains 14 residues. The germline CDR1 and CDR2 sequences are SGHKS and YYEKEE (reference sequence). J gave up 1 base and V 5 bases, and 5 bases lay outside the gene matches. The TCR originated in a man between 18 and 35 years old who received the YFV17D yellow fever vaccine. The V gene is TRBV5-5, the J gene TRBJ1-1; 7 positions match TRBD1. The starting material was PBMCs, obtained 15 days after the yellow fever booster vaccination. CDR3 in amino acids: CASRGTATNTEAFF. The CDR3, as DNA: TGTGCCAGCAGGGGGACAGCCACGAACACTGAAGCTTTCTTT.